The next 25 T cell receptor beta chains were all read from a single sample in a study of T cells in Graves' hyperthyroidism and ophthalmopathy. Amplification targeted TCR beta CDR3 regions from RNA transcripts. First-round RT-PCR targeting the TCR CDR3 was performed with the HTBI primer set. One entry per CDR3 protein results from TCRdb running MiXCR on the multiplex PCR reads. The sample lists roughly 300,000 distinct CDR3 sequences; about 25% were seen once. The sample taken for sequencing was blood. These receptors originate from a middle-aged man with Graves' hyperthyroidism that later progressed to Graves' ophthalmopathy.

This clonotype was seen a single time. The V call is TRBV18, the J call TRBJ2-2, with D maybe TRBD1 (7 bases). The CDR3 sequence is 17 residues long. Germline CDR1 and CDR2: KGHSH and LQKENI. Trimming took 0 bases from V and 4 from J, leaving 15 bases between them. The DNA of the CDR3 is TGTGCCAGCTCACCACCTGGTCGGCAGGGGGGCACCGGGGAGCTGTTTTTT. It specifies CASSPPGRQGGTGELFF.

This clonotype was counted many times. The J gene is TRBJ2-6, the V gene TRBV11-1; 9 nucleotides align to TRBD1. Trimming removed 5 bases from V and 0 bases from J; junction bases left unmatched: 8. From germline, CDR1 is SGHAT and CDR2 FQDESV (reference sequence). The CDR3 is 18 amino acids. CDR3 DNA: TGTGCCAGCAGCCACGCAGGACAGGGGCACTCTGGGGCCAACGTCCTGACTTTC. It specifies CASSHAGQGHSGANVLTF.

The table lists this clonotype with many counts. The CDR3 here is CASSEGPTGELFF. The CDR3 coding sequence is TGTGCCAGCAGTGAAGGACCGACCGGGGAGCTGTTTTTT. The chain has TRBV6-1 and TRBJ2-2; D unclear. The CDR3 length is 13 residues. Per germline, CDR1 MNHNS and CDR2 SASEGT. Deletions cut 1 base from V and 5 bases from J, with 5 bases between.

This clonotype was counted at least ten times. V is TRBV20-1 and J is TRBJ2-4; a possible D gene is TRBD1 (6 bases). The CDR3 covers 14 residues. Looked up from germline, CDR1 is DFQATT and CDR2 is SNEGSKA (reference sequence). Between the trimmed V and J ends, which lost 6 bases and 1 base, there was a span of 13 bases. The CDR3 protein is CSANRDSAKNIQYF. The DNA for the CDR3 is TGCAGTGCAAACAGGGATTCGGCCAAAAACATTCAGTACTTC.

This clonotype was counted many times. The chain couples TRBV6-1 to TRBJ2-2, with 7 bases fitting TRBD1. There are 16 residues in the CDR3. V was pared by 6 bases and J by 0 bases, with 7 bases of the junction left unmatched. Germline V CDR1 and CDR2: MNHNS, SASEGT. CDR3 DNA: TGTGCCAGCAGAGACAGACAGGGAGCGAACACCGGGGAGCTGTTTTTT. It specifies CASRDRQGANTGELFF.

This clonotype has just a few counts. The CDR3 is CASQKVAGGSETQYF. The CDR3 coding sequence is TGTGCCAGTCAGAAGGTAGCGGGAGGGTCGGAGACCCAGTACTTC. The chain links TRBV19 to TRBJ2-5; 11 bases align to TRBD2. The V gene's germline CDR1 is LNHDA and CDR2 SQIVND (reference sequence). V lost 8 bases, J lost 5 bases, and 10 bases stayed unmatched. The CDR3 loop spans 15 amino acids.

This clonotype was seen many times. The chain employs TRBV7-8 and TRBJ2-2; unclear D gene. V was trimmed by 4 bases and J by 0 bases, leaving 9 bases between them. The CDR3 consists of 15 residues. CDR1 and CDR2 from the germline V gene are SGHVS and FQNEAQ. The CDR3 nucleotides read TGTGCCAGCAGCTCCCGGAGCACGAACACCGGGGAGCTGTTTTTT. Translation: CASSSRSTNTGELFF.

This clonotype was seen many times. J is TRBJ2-5 and V is TRBV3-1; the D is unclear. This CDR3 spans 13 amino acids. The V gene lost 0 bases and the J gene lost 5 bases, with 7 bases spanning the gap. The germline V gene has CDR1 LGHDT and CDR2 YNNKEL (reference sequence). CDR3 residues: CASSQEVVETQYF. The CDR3 DNA sequence: TGTGCCAGCAGCCAAGAGGTGGTGGAGACCCAGTACTTC.

This clonotype occurred many times. V is TRBV7-8 and J is TRBJ2-7; D gene ambiguous. Germline V gene sequence: CDR1 SGHVS, CDR2 FQNEAQ. V shed 2 bases and J shed 2 bases, with 10 bases lying between them. This CDR3 is built from 14 residues. CDR3: CASSLSFWTYEQYF. Written as DNA, the CDR3 is TGTGCCAGCAGCTTAAGCTTTTGGACCTACGAGCAGTACTTC.

This clonotype has at least ten counts. The V call is TRBV30, the J call TRBJ2-7; no firm D call. Trimming stripped 3 bases from V and 5 bases from J, with 14 bases between. The germline V gene has CDR1 GTSNPN and CDR2 SVGIG (reference sequence). This CDR3 contains 13 residues. The CDR3 region has the DNA TGTGCCTGGAGCGACGCAACTTGGGACGAGCAGTACTTC. Residues: CAWSDATWDEQYF.

This clonotype was observed at least ten times. V usage is TRBV12-5 and J usage is TRBJ2-7, with a tentative D call TRBD2 (6 bases). Deletions cut 8 bases from V and 0 bases from J, with 17 bases between. The germline CDR1 and CDR2 sequences are LGHNT and FRNRAP. CDR3 length: 15 amino acids. DNA for the CDR3: TGTGCTAGTACCCCCACGTCGGGAGACTCCTACGAGCAGTACTTC. Amino acid sequence: CASTPTSGDSYEQYF.

The genes are TRBV19 and TRBJ1-5; no firm D call. Trimming took 2 bases from V and 5 from J, leaving 16 bases between them. This CDR3 has 16 residues. CDR1 and CDR2 (germline): LNHDA, SQIVND (reference sequence). DNA of the CDR3: TGTGCCAGTAGTATACGAGGGATCCGGGGAGATCAGCCCCAGCATTTT. Protein sequence: CASSIRGIRGDQPQHF. The full variable domain, its missing parts supplied by reference TRBV19 and TRBJ1-5, is DGGITQSPKYLFRKEGQNVTLSCEQNLNHDAMYWYRQDPGQGLRLIYYSQIVNDFQKGDIAEGYSVSREKKESFPLTVTSAQKNPTAFYLCASSIRGIRGDQPQHFGDGTRLSIL.

In this sample, this clonotype turned up many times. The DNA for the CDR3 is TGTGCCTGGAGGGCTGTAGGACACCGGAACACTGAAGCTTTCTTT. Encoded protein: CAWRAVGHRNTEAFF. The rearrangement uses TRBV30 and TRBJ1-1; perhaps TRBD1 as D (5 bases). Germline V gives CDR1 GTSNPN, CDR2 SVGIG (reference sequence). V lost 3 bases and J 1 base, leaving 15 bases between the germline ends. The CDR3 consists of 15 residues.

The table lists this clonotype with many counts. The chain links TRBV2 to TRBJ2-7; TRBD2 matches 7 bases. V trimming: 8 bases; J trimming: 1 base; junction bases outside the gene matches: 11. Germline V gene sequence: CDR1 SNHLY, CDR2 FYNNEI. This CDR3 spans 15 amino acids. CDR3 in DNA: TGTGCCAGCTCTCAGGGCGGGAGCTTATCCTACGAGCAGTACTTC. Translated, it gives CASSQGGSLSYEQYF. The variable domain in full, with the rest retrieved from reference TRBV2 and TRBJ2-7, is EPEVTQTPSHQVTQMGQEVILRCVPISNHLYFYWYRQILGQKVEFLVSFYNNEISEKSEIFDDQFSVERPDGSNFTLKIRSTKLEDSAMYFCASSQGGSLSYEQYFGPGTRLTVT.

This clonotype has a count of ten or more. The chain combines TRBV12-3 or TRBV12-4 with TRBJ1-1; D not resolved. Trimming took off 0 bases at V and 6 bases at J, with 5 bases between the two ends. The CDR3 covers 12 residues. In nucleotides, the CDR3 is TGTGCCAGCAGTTTAGCTTACTCTGAAGCTTTCTTT. Encoded protein: CASSLAYSEAFF.

This clonotype was counted ten times or more. This chain links TRBV30 with TRBJ2-2; D is unresolved. The CDR3 is 15 residues long. Between the trimmed V and J ends, which lost 2 bases and 4 bases, there was a span of 14 bases. Germline lookup yields CDR1 GTSNPN and CDR2 SVGIG (reference sequence). The CDR3 loop reads CAWSPGRVITGELFF. The CDR3 DNA sequence: TGTGCCTGGAGTCCCGGACGGGTAATCACCGGGGAGCTGTTTTTT.

The CDR3 loop is CASSGGSWAQYF. CDR3 nucleotide sequence: TGTGCCAGCAGTGGAGGGAGTTGGGCCCAGTACTTC. The chain combines TRBV2 with TRBJ2-5; D possibly corresponds to TRBD2 (5 bases). From germline, CDR1 is SNHLY and CDR2 FYNNEI. Between the trimmed V and J ends, which lost 4 bases and 9 bases, there was a span of 12 bases. The CDR3 consists of 12 residues.

This clonotype was seen repeatedly, ten times or more. This chain joins TRBV7-9 and TRBJ2-5, with D possibly TRBD2 on 6 matching bases. Per germline, CDR1 SEHNR and CDR2 FQNEAQ (reference sequence). V lost 1 base, J lost 5 bases, and 8 bases lay in between. The CDR3 runs to 13 residues. The CDR3 DNA is TGTGCCAGCAGCTTAGGGGGACTCGAGACCCAGTACTTC. This codes for CASSLGGLETQYF.

This clonotype occurred many times. The CDR3 DNA follows: TGTGCCAGCACCGCTTGGGGACTTCTCTACGAGCAGTACTTC. It encodes CASTAWGLLYEQYF. The chain has TRBV11-2 and TRBJ2-7; D perhaps matches TRBD2 (6 bases). The CDR3 is 14 amino acids. Per germline, CDR1 SGHAT and CDR2 FQNNGV. The V end was cut by 7 bases, the J end by 3 bases, with 16 bases between.

Ten or more counts support this clonotype. The chain carries TRBV30 and TRBJ2-7; unclear D gene. This CDR3 spans 12 amino acids. Germline values: CDR1 GTSNPN, CDR2 SVGIG (reference sequence). The ends were cut back, 4 bases at V and 3 bases at J, with 10 bases in the middle. The CDR3 DNA is TGTGCCTGGACTAAAAACAACTACGAGCAGTACTTC. The encoded protein is CAWTKNNYEQYF.

The chain couples TRBV24-1 to TRBJ2-5; 7 bases fit TRBD2. V shed 4 bases and J 2 bases; nucleotides not matched to a gene: 3. Germline V gives CDR1 KGHDR, CDR2 SFDVKD. The CDR3 runs to 14 residues. CDR3 in amino acids: CATSDPGRQETQYF. The CDR3 coding sequence is TGTGCCACCAGTGACCCCGGGAGGCAAGAGACCCAGTACTTC.

This clonotype occurred many times. The chain carries TRBV12-3 or TRBV12-4 and TRBJ2-3; 7 bases fit TRBD2. With V trimmed by 6 bases and J by 1 base, 7 bases remained unmatched. The CDR3 has 15 amino acids. CDR3 region: CASRVLAGGTDTQYF. CDR3 DNA sequence: TGTGCCAGCAGGGTTCTCGCGGGGGGCACAGATACGCAGTATTTT.

This clonotype has more than one count but fewer than ten. This chain joins TRBV19 and TRBJ2-2; 9 nucleotides line up with TRBD1. CDR1 is LNHDA, CDR2 SQIVND, per germline (reference sequence). This CDR3 has 20 amino acids. V shed 7 bases, J shed 3 bases, and the junction held 21 bases outside the gene matches. Here the CDR3 DNA reads TGTGCCAGTAACCGCCAGAGCCGATGGGACAGGGCGGGATACACCGGGGAGCTGTTTTTT. Its translation is CASNRQSRWDRAGYTGELFF.

This clonotype appeared many times. This chain's CDR3 is CSVEGLQETQYF. The CDR3 bases are TGCAGCGTTGAAGGGCTACAAGAGACCCAGTACTTC. The chain recombines TRBV29-1 with TRBJ2-5; D is undetermined. The V and J ends lost 1 base and 2 bases respectively, with 5 bases between them. Germline V CDR1 and CDR2: SQVTM, ANQGSEA. The CDR3 consists of 12 residues.

At least ten counts were recorded for this clonotype. The chain has TRBV12-3 or TRBV12-4 and TRBJ1-5; possible D gene TRBD1, 6 bases. V was trimmed by 7 bases and J by 9 bases, leaving 16 bases between them. The CDR3 spans 13 residues. The CDR3 reads CASTLQGRGPQHF. The CDR3 DNA reads as TGTGCCAGCACCCTACAGGGCCGAGGGCCCCAGCATTTT.